This is a list of T cell receptor beta chains from one sample in a study of cytomegalovirus exposure and HLA in healthy donors. Here immunoSEQ multiplex PCR was the method, and the copy in TCRdb shows in-frame clones only, minus some. The sample has 110,000 to 150,000 clones; roughly four fifths are singletons. The sequenced sample was PBMCs. The receptors shown here come from a young man in good health and CMV-seropositive. Both conserved end residues are part of each CDR3.

j_call v_call cdr3_aa
TRBJ1-1 TRBV7-3 CASSRGDRFEAFF
TRBJ1-1 TRBV7-3 CASSLSAQTEAFF
TRBJ2-3 TRBV6-5 CASSYSSPAGTQYF
TRBJ2-7 TRBV20-1 CSASQDYEQYF
TRBJ2-2 TRBV5-4 CASSFGGLAGAGELFF
TRBJ1-6 TRBV27 CASSLMAGKSGDSPLHF
TRBJ2-3 TRBV7-2 CASSSLAGVGTDTQYF
TRBJ2-1 TRBV10-1 CASSEGLGEPEQFF
TRBJ1-1 TRBV19 CASSSAATGDVLAFF
. TRBV5-1 CASRDRGSYEQYF
TRBJ2-1 TRBV19 CASSIDGSYNEQFF
TRBJ2-7 TRBV7-2 CASSLDSVRSRVYEQYF
TRBJ2-5 TRBV6-6 CASRGDYTLQETQYF
TRBJ2-5 TRBV5-1 CASSPGTGGVETQYF
TRBJ2-1 TRBV28 CASSFEIGRSGQYNEQFF
TRBJ2-1 TRBV4-1 CASSGITPEQFF
TRBJ1-2 TRBV29-1 CSGDRGDYGYTF
TRBJ1-5 TRBV28 CASSFAGYGQPQHF
TRBJ1-1 TRBV4-1 CASSQGIQGNGKAFF
TRBJ1-1 TRBV11-2 CASSLGGGFGTEAFF
TRBJ2-3 TRBV2 CASSGPGTRYTDTQYF
TRBJ2-7 TRBV28 CASSSPLTGGYEQYF
TRBJ1-1 TRBV11-2 CASSLVAGNTEAFF
TRBJ2-2 TRBV5-1 CASSLAASGIVGELFF
TRBJ1-4 TRBV5-1 CASSFTDRGGEKLFF
TRBJ1-5 TRBV19 CASSIGGGVGNNQPQHF
TRBJ2-3 TRBV28 CASSLYSTSGISDTQYF
TRBJ2-4 TRBV6-4 CASSGDRGLHFAKNIQYF
TRBJ2-2 TRBV4-1 CASKVGQANTGELFF
TRBJ2-3 TRBV6-6 CASSFPGLMFVDTQYF
TRBJ2-2 TRBV2 CASRGQRTGELFF
TRBJ2-5 TRBV18 CASSPQGDRLYQETQYF
TRBJ1-3 TRBV7-9 CASSSSSGLGSGNTIYF
TRBJ2-1 TRBV10-1 CASSVLTGGLNEQFF
TRBJ1-2 TRBV19 CASNVAGPIGGYTF
TRBJ1-2 TRBV2 CASSEDTLGGYTF
TRBJ2-7 TRBV11-1 CASSPSDRANPSYEQYF
TRBJ2-7 TRBV5-4 CASSQDRVGYEQYF
TRBJ2-1 TRBV6-5 CASRGTGRDEQFF
TRBJ2-7 TRBV4-1 CASSQDRLAGDYEQYF
TRBJ1-2 TRBV2 CASSPDGLGYTF
TRBJ1-2 TRBV29-1 CSVETERQGDGYTF
TRBJ1-1 TRBV10-3 CAISESQGARVAFF
TRBJ2-7 TRBV27 CASSYGQGSYEQYF
TRBJ1-2 TRBV18 CASSPWTGGNYGYTF
TRBJ2-7 TRBV7-8 CASSFPGQGDHEQYF
TRBJ2-3 TRBV15 CATSEPSRTQYF
TRBJ2-6 TRBV18 CASSPARAGANVLTF
TRBJ2-5 TRBV27 CASSLQGVGETQYF
TRBJ1-5 TRBV27 CASSLGPPGGNQPQHF
TRBJ1-1 TRBV6-1 CASSELGGYTEAFF
TRBJ2-7 TRBV9 CASSVEGGSSYEQYF
TRBJ2-3 TRBV19 CASSILGQYTDTQYF
TRBJ1-5 TRBV11-2 CASSLVVGRGSAIKPQHF
TRBJ2-1 TRBV5-1 CASSLSLQTSAYNEQFF